This TCR beta chain was recovered during a study of PD-L1 blockade in urothelial cancer. This CDR3 spans 14 amino acids. V was clipped by 3 bases and J by 9 bases, with 16 bases between them. Per the germline V gene, CDR1 is MNHNY and CDR2 is SVGAGI (reference sequence). Only in-frame clones appear in the TCRdb table, and some are missing; sequencing was by immunoSEQ multiplex PCR. The sample carries around 62,000 clones, roughly 90% recorded once. Indicated time point: peripheral blood 6 weeks after treatment start. The gene calls are TRBV6-6 and TRBJ2-3; D possibly corresponds to TRBD1 (6 bases). This sequence was found in a man in his 60s with urothelial cancer. The input for sequencing was PBMCs, taken around atezolizumab (anti-PD-L1) treatment. CDR3 DNA sequence: TGTGCCAGCAGTTATTCACAGGGAGAGGTCACGCAGTATTTT. This gives the protein CASSYSQGEVTQYF.